This T cell receptor (beta chain) was recorded in a study of vaccination and CD4 T cells after COVID-19. Once obtained from cultured CD4+ T cells, the DNA was sequenced using the Oncomine TCR Beta short-read assay. Using its own MiXCR run on the PCR reads, TCRdb lists one record per CDR3 protein. The repertoire holds more than 10,000 distinct CDR3 sequences, with about 44% as singletons. Only a few counts were recorded for this clonotype. Antigen: not known. The V end was cut by 0 bases, the J end by 2 bases, with 10 bases between. The CDR3 runs 15 residues. Per germline, CDR1 SGHVS and CDR2 FQNEAQ. The treatment: roughly 11-day PBMC culture with coronavirus spike peptide pools or control peptides (ViraFEST assay).

The chain recombines TRBV7-8 with TRBJ2-5; TRBD2 might be the D (5 bases). The sample taken for sequencing was CD4+ T cells from blood, cultured in vitro. The receptor's source is a human donor who had recovered from COVID-19. CDR3 loop: CASSLARAAQETQYF. DNA of the CDR3: TGTGCCAGCAGCTTAGCGCGGGCAGCTCAAGAGACCCAGTACTTC.